This entry is about one T cell receptor (beta chain). Its specificity is not known. The sample is drawn from a study of T-cell memory formation after mild COVID-19. General study points: Clones that got smaller from day 15 to 85 had even CD4/CD8, while clones growing later tipped toward CD4+. Pre-infection memory already had some responding clones, implying cross-reactive memory joined.

TCRdb ran MiXCR on the 5' RACE reads and lists one entry per CDR3 protein. The sample holds about 110,000 distinct CDR3 sequences; 18% are singletons and the top ten take over 4.5%. The source material was PBMCs or a T cell subset sorted from them (not recorded which). This TCR was sampled from a man aged 18 to 30 who had mild COVID-19 (a few samples of this study predate the infection). Cell type and time point are not known.

The CDR3 reads CATSRVGGVTGELFF. In DNA, the CDR3 is TGTGCCACCAGCAGAGTCGGAGGAGTCACCGGGGAGCTGTTTTTT. The chain joins TRBV15 to TRBJ2-2; D perhaps matches TRBD2 (5 bases). V gave up 1 base and J gave up 4 bases, with 10 bases separating them. Germline lookup yields CDR1 LNHNV and CDR2 YYDKDF (reference sequence). This CDR3 is built from 15 residues.